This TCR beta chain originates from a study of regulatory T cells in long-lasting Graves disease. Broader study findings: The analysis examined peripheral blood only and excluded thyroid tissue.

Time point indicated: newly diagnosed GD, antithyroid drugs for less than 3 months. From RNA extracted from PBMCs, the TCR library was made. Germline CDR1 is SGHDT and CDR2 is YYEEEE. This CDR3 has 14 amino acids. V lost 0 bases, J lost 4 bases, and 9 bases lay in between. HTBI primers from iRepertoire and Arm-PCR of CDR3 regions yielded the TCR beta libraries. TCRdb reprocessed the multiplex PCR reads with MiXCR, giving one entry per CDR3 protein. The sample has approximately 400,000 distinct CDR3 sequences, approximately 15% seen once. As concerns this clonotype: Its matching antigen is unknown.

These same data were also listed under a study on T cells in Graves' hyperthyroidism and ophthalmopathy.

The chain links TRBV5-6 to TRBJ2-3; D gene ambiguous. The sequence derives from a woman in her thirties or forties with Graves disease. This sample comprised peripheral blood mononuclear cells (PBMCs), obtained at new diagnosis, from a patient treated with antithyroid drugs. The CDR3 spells CASSLESAADTQYF. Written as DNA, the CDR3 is TGTGCCAGCAGCTTGGAATCGGCGGCAGATACGCAGTATTTT.